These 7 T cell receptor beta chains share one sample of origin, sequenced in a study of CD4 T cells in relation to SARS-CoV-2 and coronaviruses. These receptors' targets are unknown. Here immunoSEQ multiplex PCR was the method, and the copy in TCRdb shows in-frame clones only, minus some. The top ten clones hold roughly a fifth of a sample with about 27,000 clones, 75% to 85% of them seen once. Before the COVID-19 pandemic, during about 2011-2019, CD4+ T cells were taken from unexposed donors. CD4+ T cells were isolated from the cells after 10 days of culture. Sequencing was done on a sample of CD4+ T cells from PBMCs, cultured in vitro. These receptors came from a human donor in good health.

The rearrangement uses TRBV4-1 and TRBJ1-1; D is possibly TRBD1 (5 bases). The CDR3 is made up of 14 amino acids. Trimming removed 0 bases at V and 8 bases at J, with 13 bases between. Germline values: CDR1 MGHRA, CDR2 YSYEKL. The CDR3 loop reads CASSQDGAMREAFF. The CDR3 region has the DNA TGCGCCAGCAGCCAAGACGGGGCGATGAGAGAAGCTTTCTTT.

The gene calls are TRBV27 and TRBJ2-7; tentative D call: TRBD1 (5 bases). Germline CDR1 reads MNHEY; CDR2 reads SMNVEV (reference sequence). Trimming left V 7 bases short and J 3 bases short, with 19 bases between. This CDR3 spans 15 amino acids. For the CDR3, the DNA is TGTGCCAGCAAGTACAGGCCCCTACCCGGCTACGAGCAGTACTTC. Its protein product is CASKYRPLPGYEQYF.

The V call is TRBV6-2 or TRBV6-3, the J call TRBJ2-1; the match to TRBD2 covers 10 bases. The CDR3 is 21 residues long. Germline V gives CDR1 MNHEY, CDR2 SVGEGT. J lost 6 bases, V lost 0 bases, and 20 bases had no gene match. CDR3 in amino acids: CASSYSTLSSGGLIPTNEQFF. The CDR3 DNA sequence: TGTGCCAGCAGTTACTCGACCCTATCTAGCGGGGGCCTCATCCCAACCAATGAGCAGTTCTTC.

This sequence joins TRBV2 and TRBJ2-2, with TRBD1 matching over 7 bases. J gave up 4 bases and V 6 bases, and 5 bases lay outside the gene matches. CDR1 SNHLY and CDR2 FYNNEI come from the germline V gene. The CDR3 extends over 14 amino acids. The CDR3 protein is CASRVTGATGELFF. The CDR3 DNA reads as TGTGCCAGCAGAGTCACAGGGGCCACCGGGGAGCTGTTTTTT.

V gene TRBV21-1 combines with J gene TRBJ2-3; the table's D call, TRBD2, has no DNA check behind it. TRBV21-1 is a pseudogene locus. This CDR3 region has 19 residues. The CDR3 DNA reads TGTGCCAGCAGTGAGAGGGGTGTATCTAGCGGGAGGCCGGGATATACGCAGTATTTT. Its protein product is CASSERGVSSGRPGYTQYF.

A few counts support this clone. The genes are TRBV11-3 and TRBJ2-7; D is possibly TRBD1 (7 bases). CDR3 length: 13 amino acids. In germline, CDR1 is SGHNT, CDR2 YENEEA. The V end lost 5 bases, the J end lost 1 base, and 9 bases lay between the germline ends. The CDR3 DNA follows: TGTGCCAGCAGCGCGGGACAGTCCTACGAGCAGTACTTC. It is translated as CASSAGQSYEQYF.

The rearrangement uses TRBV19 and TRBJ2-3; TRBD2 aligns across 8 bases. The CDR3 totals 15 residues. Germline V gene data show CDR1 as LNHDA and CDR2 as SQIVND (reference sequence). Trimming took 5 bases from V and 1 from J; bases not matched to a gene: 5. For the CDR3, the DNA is TGTGCCAGTAGTCAAGGACTAGCCCGCACAGATACGCAGTATTTT. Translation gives CASSQGLARTDTQYF.